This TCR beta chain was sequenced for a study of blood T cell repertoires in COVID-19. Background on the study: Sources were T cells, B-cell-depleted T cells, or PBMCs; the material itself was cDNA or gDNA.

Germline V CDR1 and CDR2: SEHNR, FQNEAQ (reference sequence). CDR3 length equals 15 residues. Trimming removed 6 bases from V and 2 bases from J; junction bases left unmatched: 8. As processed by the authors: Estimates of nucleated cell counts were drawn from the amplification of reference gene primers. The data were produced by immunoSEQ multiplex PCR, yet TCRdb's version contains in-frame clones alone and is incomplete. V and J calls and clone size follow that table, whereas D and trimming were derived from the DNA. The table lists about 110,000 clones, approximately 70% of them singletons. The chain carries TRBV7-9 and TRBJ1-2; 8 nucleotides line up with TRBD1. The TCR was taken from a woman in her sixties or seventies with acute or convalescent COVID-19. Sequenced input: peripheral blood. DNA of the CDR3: TGTGCCAGCAGTCCAGGGGGCCGCCAGAACTATGGCTACACCTTC. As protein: CASSPGGRQNYGYTF.